Listed below are T cell receptor beta chains from one sample, sequenced in a study of regulatory T cells in long-lasting Graves disease. TCRdb re-analysed the multiplex PCR reads in MiXCR, keeping a single row per CDR3 protein. The sample has approximately 400,000 distinct CDR3 sequences, 14% to 15% seen once. These sequences were also reported in another study, on T cells in Graves' hyperthyroidism and ophthalmopathy.

The sequencing here drew on peripheral blood mononuclear cells (PBMCs), taken at new diagnosis, from a patient treated with antithyroid drugs. Receptor source: a woman aged 30 to 39 with Graves disease. The CDR3 runs from the conserved cysteine through the conserved F or W. Size is omitted from some rows. Given values are once, few, many or a class for expanded clones.

abundance: many
j_gene: TRBJ1-6
v_gene: TRBV7-8
CDR3aa: CASSLMGRGASTTGVGSPLHF

abundance: -
j_gene: TRBJ1-1
v_gene: TRBV5-1
CDR3aa: CASSFSGTRVGTEAFF

abundance: few
j_gene: TRBJ2-1
v_gene: TRBV9
CDR3aa: CASSVGVADNEQFF

abundance: -
j_gene: TRBJ1-1
v_gene: TRBV7-6
CDR3aa: CASSLVALDTEAFF

abundance: many
j_gene: TRBJ1-4
v_gene: TRBV15
CDR3aa: CATSRDPGEEKLFF

abundance: many
j_gene: TRBJ2-3
v_gene: TRBV13
CDR3aa: CASSLGSTGIGTDTQYF

abundance: few
j_gene: TRBJ2-7
v_gene: TRBV28
CDR3aa: CASSDQQGLSYEQYF

abundance: -
j_gene: TRBJ2-1
v_gene: TRBV6-2/TRBV6-3
CDR3aa: CASGQAEGASYEQFF

abundance: few
j_gene: TRBJ2-7
v_gene: TRBV5-6
CDR3aa: CASSNRPDSSYEQYF

abundance: many
j_gene: TRBJ1-1
v_gene: TRBV19
CDR3aa: CASSSRTILQTAFF

abundance: many
j_gene: TRBJ2-3
v_gene: TRBV28
CDR3aa: CASSLYRTLDSELVAVSTDTQYF

abundance: many
j_gene: TRBJ2-1
v_gene: TRBV20-1
CDR3aa: CSARTVGLAGGPSYNEQFF

abundance: many
j_gene: TRBJ2-1
v_gene: TRBV29-1
CDR3aa: CSVEGLASGSNEQFF

abundance: few
j_gene: TRBJ2-7
v_gene: TRBV4-2
CDR3aa: CASSPGLHEQYF

abundance: -
j_gene: TRBJ2-2
v_gene: TRBV12-3/TRBV12-4
CDR3aa: CASRQRGRRFAGELFF

abundance: -
j_gene: TRBJ2-6
v_gene: TRBV15
CDR3aa: CATKPIGLGANVLTF